The sequence of this T cell receptor (beta chain) was determined in a study of T-cell memory formation after mild COVID-19. Study as a whole: TCR clustering was largely donor specific.

Study observations and caveats: Confirmation of SARS-CoV-2 specificity was lacking for second-wave clones peaking day 37.

Barcoded TCR alpha and TCR beta cDNA libraries with UMIs came from 5'RACE using constant-segment primers. TCRdb recomputed calls from the 5' RACE reads with MiXCR, one row per CDR3 protein. The sample lists over 500,000 distinct CDR3 sequences, roughly 17% occurring once. In the case of this clonotype: What it binds is unknown.

The germline gives CDR1 SGHDT, CDR2 YYEEEE. CDR3 length equals 14 residues. With 2 bases removed from V and 8 bases from J, the gap between germline ends came to 14 bases. The rearrangement uses TRBV5-6 and TRBJ2-1, with a possible D match to TRBD2 (6 bases). The clonotype originates from an adult woman who had mild COVID-19 (a few samples of this study predate the infection). Cell type and time point are not known. The specimen was PBMCs or a T cell subset sorted from them (not recorded which). In DNA, the CDR3 is TGTGCCAGCAGCTTCGGGGGAGTGAAGGATGAGCAGTTCTTC. Protein sequence: CASSFGGVKDEQFF. The full variable domain, completed using reference TRBV5-6 and TRBJ2-1, is DAGVTQSPTHLIKTRGQQVTLRCSPKSGHDTVSWYQQALGQGPQFIFQYYEEEERQRGNFPDRFSGHQFPNYSSELNVNALLLGDSALYLCASSFGGVKDEQFFGPGTRLTVL.